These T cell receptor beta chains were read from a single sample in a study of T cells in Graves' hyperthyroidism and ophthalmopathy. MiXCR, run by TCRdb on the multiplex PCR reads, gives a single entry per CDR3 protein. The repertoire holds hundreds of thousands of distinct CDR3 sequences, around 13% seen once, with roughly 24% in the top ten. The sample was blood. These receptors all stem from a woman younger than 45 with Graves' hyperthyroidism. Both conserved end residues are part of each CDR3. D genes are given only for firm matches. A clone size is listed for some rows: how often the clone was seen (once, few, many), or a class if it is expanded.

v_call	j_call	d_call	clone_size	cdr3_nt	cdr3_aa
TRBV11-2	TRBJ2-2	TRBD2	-	TGTGCCAGCAGCCGTGGGGGGGGAGTCGGGGAGCTGTTTTTT	CASSRGGGVGELFF
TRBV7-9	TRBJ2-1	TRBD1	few	TGTGCCAGCAGCTTGGAGGACAGGGTACAGTTCTTC	CASSLEDRVQFF
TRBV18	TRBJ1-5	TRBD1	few	TGTGCCAGCTCACCACAGGGAGGGGGCGATCAGCCCCAGCATTTT	CASSPQGGGDQPQHF
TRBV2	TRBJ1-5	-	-	TGTGCCAGCAGTGATCGCAGGGGTAATCAGCCCCAGCATTTT	CASSDRRGNQPQHF
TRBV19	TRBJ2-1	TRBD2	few	TGTGCCAGTAGTTCAGAGCTAGCGGGGGGGTCCCTTTACAATGAGCAGTTCTTC	CASSSELAGGSLYNEQFF
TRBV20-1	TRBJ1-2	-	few	TGCAGTGCTAGGGACGACAGTGCAATTAACTATGGCTACACCTTC	CSARDDSAINYGYTF
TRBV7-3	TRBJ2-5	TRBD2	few	TGTGCCAGCAGCTTACGGGGGGGTTGGGCCGGGGAGACCCAGTACTTC	CASSLRGGWAGETQYF
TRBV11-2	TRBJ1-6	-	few	TGTGCCAGCAGCTTAAATTACGGGTTGGAGTCCCTCCACTTT	CASSLNYGLESLHF
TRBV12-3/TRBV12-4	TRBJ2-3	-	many	TGTGCCAGCAGTTTCGACTCCCCGACCTTCCAGGGCCCAGATACGCAGTATTTT	CASSFDSPTFQGPDTQYF
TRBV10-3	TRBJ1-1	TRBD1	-	TGTGCCATCAGTGTGACAGGGATGAACACTGAAGCTTTCTTT	CAISVTGMNTEAFF
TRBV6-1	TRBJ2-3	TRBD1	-	TGTGCCAGCGACCGGGACAGGGGGACAGATACGCAGTATTTT	CASDRDRGTDTQYF
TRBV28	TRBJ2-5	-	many	TGTGCCAGCAGTTTATTAGGTATACGGGAGACCCAGTACTTC	CASSLLGIRETQYF
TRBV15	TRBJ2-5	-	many	TGTGCCACCAGCAGAGTAGTCGGCCAAACGAAGACCCAGTACTTC	CATSRVVGQTKTQYF
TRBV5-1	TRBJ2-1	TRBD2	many	TGCGCCAGCAGCTATACCGGGGGGGCCTACAATGAGCAGTTCTTC	CASSYTGGAYNEQFF
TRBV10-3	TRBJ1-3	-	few	TGTGCCATCAGTGATGGCACACGGAGCTCTGGAAACACCATATATTTT	CAISDGTRSSGNTIYF
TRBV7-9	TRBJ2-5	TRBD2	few	TGTGCCAGCAGCTTAAGTACCCAACGACTAGCGGGAGGGCCCCGAGAGACCCAGTACTTC	CASSLSTQRLAGGPRETQYF
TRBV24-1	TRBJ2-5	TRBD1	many	TGTGCCACCAGTGCCGTCGACAGGGGCGGAGAAGAGACCCAGTACTTC	CATSAVDRGGEETQYF
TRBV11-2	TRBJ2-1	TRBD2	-	TGTGCCAGCAGCCAACCGGGACTAGCGGGACCTTTTAACCATGGTGAGCAGTTCTTC	CASSQPGLAGPFNHGEQFF
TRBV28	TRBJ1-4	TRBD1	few	TGTGCCAGCAGTCCCCCGGGACAGGCATCAGAAAAACTGTTTTTT	CASSPPGQASEKLFF
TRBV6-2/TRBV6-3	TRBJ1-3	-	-	TGTGCCAGACCACCAAACACCATATATTTT	CARPPNTIYF
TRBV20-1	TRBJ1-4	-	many	TGCAGTGCTAGAACGTCGGGGCTTGAAAAACTGTTTTTT	CSARTSGLEKLFF
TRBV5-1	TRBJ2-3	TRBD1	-	TGCGCCAGCAGCTTGGACCCAGGGGGATCGAGCACAGATACGCAGTATTTT	CASSLDPGGSSTDTQYF
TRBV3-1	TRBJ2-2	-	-	TGTGCCAGCAGTCGTATCGCGAACACCGGGGAGCTGTTTTTT	CASSRIANTGELFF
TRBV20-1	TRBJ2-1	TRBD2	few	TGCAGTGCTAGAATGCCGGCGGGAGGGTACAATGAGCAGTTCTTC	CSARMPAGGYNEQFF
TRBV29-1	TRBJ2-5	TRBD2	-	TGCAGCGTTGGCGGATCTGGACTAGCGGAGCAAGAGACCCAGTACTTC	CSVGGSGLAEQETQYF
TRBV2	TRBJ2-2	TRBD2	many	TGTGCCAGCAGGACTAGCGTAAACACCGGGGAGCTGTTTTTT	CASRTSVNTGELFF
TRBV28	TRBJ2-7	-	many	TGTGCCAGCAGCCTTGACTCAGCTAACTACGAGCAGTACTTC	CASSLDSANYEQYF
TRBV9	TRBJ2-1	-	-	TGTGCCAGCAGCGCCGGGACCGCACCGTACAATGAGCAGTTCTTC	CASSAGTAPYNEQFF